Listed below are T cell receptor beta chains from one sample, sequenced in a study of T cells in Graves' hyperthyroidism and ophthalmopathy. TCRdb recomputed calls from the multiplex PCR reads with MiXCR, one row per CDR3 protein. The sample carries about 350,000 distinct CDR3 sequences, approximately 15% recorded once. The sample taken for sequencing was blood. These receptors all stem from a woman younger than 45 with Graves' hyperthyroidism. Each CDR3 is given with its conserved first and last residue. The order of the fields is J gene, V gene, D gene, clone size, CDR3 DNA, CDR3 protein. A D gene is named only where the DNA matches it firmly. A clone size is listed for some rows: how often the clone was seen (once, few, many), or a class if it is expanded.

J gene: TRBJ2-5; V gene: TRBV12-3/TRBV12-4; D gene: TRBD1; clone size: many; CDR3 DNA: TGTGCCAGCAGTTGGGACAGGGCGGAGACCCAGTACTTC; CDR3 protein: CASSWDRAETQYF
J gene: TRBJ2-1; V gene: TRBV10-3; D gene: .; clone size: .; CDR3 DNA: TGTGCCATCAGTGTATTAAATGAGCAGTTCTTC; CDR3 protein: CAISVLNEQFF
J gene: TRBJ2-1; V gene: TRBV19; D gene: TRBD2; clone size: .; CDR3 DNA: TGTGCCAGTAGTGCGGTTACTAGCGGGATGAACAATGAGCAGTTCTTC; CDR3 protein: CASSAVTSGMNNEQFF
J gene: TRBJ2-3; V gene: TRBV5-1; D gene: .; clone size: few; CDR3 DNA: TGCGCCAGCAGCTTGTTTATGACAGATACGCAGTATTTT; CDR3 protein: CASSLFMTDTQYF
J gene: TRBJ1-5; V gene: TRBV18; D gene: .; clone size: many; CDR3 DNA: TGTGCCAGCTCGTATGACACGGGGGGCAATCAGCCCCAGCATTTT; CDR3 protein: CASSYDTGGNQPQHF
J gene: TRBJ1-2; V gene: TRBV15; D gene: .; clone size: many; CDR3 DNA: TGTGCCACCAGCAGAGATCTCGGACAAGCTAACTATGGCTACACCTTC; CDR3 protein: CATSRDLGQANYGYTF
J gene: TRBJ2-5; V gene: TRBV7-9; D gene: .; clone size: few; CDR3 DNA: TGTGCCAGCAGCTCGCGAACCGGGCCGCAAGAGACCCAGTACTTC; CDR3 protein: CASSSRTGPQETQYF
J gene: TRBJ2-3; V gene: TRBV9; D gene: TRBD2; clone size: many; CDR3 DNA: TGTGCCAGCAGCGCGCGGACTAGCGGAACTACTAGCACAGATACGCAGTATTTT; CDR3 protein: CASSARTSGTTSTDTQYF
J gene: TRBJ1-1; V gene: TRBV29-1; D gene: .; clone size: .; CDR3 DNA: TGCAGCGTTTCGGGACGGATGAACACTGAAGCTTTCTTT; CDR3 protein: CSVSGRMNTEAFF
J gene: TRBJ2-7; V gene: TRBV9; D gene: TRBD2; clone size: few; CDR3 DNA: TGTGCCAGCAGCGCCGGGACTAGTGGTTCAGGCTACGAGCAGTACTTC; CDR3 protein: CASSAGTSGSGYEQYF
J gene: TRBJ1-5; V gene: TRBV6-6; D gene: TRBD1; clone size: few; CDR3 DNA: TGTGCCAGCAGTTACTCGTCACAGGGGGCAAGACAGCCCCAGCATTTT; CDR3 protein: CASSYSSQGARQPQHF
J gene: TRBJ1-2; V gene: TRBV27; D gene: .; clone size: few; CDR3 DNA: TGTGCCAGCAGTCTTCGAAGAGGGGTGGATGGCTACACCTTC; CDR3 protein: CASSLRRGVDGYTF
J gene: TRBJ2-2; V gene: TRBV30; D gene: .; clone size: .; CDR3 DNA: TGTGCCTGGAGTGACCCCCGGAAGGGGATTACCGGGGAGCTGTTTTTT; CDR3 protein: CAWSDPRKGITGELFF
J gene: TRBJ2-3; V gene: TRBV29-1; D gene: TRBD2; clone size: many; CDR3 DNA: TGCAGCGCAGACACTAGCGGGAGTCGGACAGATACGCAGTATTTT; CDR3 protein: CSADTSGSRTDTQYF
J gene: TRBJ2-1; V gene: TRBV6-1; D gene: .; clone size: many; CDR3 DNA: TGTGCCAGCAGTGCACTAGCAAGTAACCAGTTCTTC; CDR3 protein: CASSALASNQFF
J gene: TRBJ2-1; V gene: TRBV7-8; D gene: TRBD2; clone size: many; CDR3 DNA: TGTGCCAGCAGCCCCGGGACTAGCGGGGGCAATGAGCAGTTCTTC; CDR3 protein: CASSPGTSGGNEQFF
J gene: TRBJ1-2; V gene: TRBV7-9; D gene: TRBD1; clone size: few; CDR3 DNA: TGTGCCAGCAGCTGGGGGACAGGGGGCGTTGATGGCTACACCTTC; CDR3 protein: CASSWGTGGVDGYTF
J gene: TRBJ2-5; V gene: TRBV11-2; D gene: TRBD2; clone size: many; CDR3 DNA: TGTGCCAGCAGCTTAGGGACTAGCGGGGAAGAGACCCAGTACTTC; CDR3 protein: CASSLGTSGEETQYF
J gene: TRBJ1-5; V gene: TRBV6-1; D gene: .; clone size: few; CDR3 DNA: TGTGCCAGCAAGCATGAAACTAGTTTCAATCAGCCCCAGCATTTT; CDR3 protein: CASKHETSFNQPQHF
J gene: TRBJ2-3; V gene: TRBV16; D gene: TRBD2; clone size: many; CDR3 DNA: TGTGCCAGCAGCGAACTAGCGGGAGGCACAGATACGCAGTATTTT; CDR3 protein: CASSELAGGTDTQYF
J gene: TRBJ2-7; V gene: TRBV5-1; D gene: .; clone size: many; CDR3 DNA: TGCGCCAGCAGCTTGGGCAGTCGGAACTACGAGCAGTACTTC; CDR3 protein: CASSLGSRNYEQYF
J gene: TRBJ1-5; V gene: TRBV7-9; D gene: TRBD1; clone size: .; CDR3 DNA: TGTGCCAGCAGCTTAGGGGGTACAGGGGGCAGTCAGCCCCAGCATTTT; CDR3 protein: CASSLGGTGGSQPQHF
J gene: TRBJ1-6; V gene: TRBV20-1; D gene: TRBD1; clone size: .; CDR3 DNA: TGCAGTGCAAACCGGGACAGCAGAAATTCACCCCTCCACTTT; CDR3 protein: CSANRDSRNSPLHF
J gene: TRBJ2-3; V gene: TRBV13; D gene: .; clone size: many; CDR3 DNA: TGTGCCAGCGGGATTAACACAGATACGCAGTATTTT; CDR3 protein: CASGINTDTQYF
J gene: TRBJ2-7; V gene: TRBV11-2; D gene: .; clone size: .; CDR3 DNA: TGTGCCAGCAGCCGGGGGACGGTCTACGAGCAGTACTTC; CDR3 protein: CASSRGTVYEQYF
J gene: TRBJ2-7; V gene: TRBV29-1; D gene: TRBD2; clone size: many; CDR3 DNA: TGCAGCGTTGAAGATTTGGCGGGAGCCCACGAGCAGTACTTC; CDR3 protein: CSVEDLAGAHEQYF
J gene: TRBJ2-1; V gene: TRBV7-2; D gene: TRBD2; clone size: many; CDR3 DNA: TGTGCCAGCAGCTGGAAAGTAGGGACTAGCGGCTACAATGAGCAGTTCTTC; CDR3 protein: CASSWKVGTSGYNEQFF
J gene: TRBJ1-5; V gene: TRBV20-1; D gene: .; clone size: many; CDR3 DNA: TGCAGTGCTTCGACCATCATGTCCCAGCATTTT; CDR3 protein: CSASTIMSQHF
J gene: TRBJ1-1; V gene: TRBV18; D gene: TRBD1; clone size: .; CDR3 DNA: TGTGCCAGCTCACCCTCGACAGGGGGTGAAGCTTTCTTT; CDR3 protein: CASSPSTGGEAFF
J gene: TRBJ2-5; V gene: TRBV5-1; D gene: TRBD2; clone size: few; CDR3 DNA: TGCGCCAGCAGCTTGGGGTCTAGCGGGACCCAAGAGACCCAGTACTTC; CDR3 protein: CASSLGSSGTQETQYF